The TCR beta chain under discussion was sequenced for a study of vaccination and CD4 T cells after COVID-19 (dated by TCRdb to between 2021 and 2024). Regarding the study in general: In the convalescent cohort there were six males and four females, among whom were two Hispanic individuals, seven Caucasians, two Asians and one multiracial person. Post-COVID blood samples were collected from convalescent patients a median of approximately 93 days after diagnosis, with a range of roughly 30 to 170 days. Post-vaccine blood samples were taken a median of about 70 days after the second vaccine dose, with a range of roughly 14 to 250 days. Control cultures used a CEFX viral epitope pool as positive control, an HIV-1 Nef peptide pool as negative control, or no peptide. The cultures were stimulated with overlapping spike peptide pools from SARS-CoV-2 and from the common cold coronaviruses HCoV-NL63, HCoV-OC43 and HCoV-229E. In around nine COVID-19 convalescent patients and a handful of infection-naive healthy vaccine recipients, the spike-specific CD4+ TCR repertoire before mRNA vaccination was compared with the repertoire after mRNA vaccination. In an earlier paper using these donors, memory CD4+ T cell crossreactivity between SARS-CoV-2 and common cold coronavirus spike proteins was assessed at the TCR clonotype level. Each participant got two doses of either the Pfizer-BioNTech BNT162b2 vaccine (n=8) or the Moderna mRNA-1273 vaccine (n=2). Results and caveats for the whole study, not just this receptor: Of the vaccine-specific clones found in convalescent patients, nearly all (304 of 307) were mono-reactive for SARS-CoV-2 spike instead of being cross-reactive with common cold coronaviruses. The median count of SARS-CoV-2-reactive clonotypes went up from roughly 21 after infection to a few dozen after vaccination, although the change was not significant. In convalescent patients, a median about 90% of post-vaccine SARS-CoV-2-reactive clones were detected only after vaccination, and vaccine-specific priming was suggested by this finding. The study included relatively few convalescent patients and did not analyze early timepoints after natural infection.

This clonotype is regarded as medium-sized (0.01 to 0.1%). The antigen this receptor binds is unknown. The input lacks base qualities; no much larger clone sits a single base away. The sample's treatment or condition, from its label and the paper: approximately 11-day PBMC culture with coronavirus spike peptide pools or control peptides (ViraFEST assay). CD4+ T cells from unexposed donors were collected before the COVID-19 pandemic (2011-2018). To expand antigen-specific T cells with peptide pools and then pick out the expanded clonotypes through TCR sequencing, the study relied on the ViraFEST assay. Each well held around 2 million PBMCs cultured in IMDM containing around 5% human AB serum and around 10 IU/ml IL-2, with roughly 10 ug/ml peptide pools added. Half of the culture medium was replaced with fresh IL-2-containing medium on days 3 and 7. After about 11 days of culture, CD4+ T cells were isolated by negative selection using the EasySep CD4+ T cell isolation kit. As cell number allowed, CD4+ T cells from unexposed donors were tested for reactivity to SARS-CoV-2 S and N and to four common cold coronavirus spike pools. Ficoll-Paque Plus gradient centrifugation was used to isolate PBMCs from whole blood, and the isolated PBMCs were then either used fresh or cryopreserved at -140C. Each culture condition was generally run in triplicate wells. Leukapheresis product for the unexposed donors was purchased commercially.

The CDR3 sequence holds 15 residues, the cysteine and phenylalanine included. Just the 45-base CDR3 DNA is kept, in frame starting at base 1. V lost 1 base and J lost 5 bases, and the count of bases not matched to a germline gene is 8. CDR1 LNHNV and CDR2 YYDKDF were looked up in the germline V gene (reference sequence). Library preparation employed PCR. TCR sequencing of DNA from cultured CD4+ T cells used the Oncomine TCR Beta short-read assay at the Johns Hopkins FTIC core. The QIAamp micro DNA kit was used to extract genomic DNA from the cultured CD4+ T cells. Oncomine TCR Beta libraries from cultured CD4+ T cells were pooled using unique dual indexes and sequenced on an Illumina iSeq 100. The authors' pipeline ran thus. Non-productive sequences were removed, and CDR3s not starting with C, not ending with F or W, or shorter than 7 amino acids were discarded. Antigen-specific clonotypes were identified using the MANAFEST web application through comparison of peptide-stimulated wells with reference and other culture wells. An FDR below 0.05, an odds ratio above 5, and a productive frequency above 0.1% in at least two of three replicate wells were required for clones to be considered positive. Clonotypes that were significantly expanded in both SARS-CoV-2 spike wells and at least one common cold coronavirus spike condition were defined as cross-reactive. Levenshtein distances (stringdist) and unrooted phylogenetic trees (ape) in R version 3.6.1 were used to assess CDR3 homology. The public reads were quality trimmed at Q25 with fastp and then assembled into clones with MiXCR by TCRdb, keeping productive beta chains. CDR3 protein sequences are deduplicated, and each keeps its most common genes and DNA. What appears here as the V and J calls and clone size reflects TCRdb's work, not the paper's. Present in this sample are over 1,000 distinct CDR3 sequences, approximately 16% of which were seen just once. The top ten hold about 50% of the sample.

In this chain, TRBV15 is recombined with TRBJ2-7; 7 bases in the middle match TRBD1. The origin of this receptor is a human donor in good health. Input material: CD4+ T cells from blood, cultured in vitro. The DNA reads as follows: TGTGCCACCAGCAGAGTCAAAGGGGGCGCGGACGAGCAGTACTTC. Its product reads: CATSRVKGGADEQYF.